This TCR beta chain was recorded in a study of blood T cell repertoires in COVID-19. In the study overall: Specimens from acute and convalescent COVID-19 originated in the United States, Italy and Spain. Sources were T cells, B-cell-depleted T cells, or PBMCs; the material itself was cDNA or gDNA.

Original data processing: Estimation of nucleated cell counts relied on the amplification of reference gene primers. Sequencing used immunoSEQ multiplex PCR; TCRdb keeps in-frame clones, though not all of them. D and trimming come from the DNA, and the V and J calls and clone size come from that table. The sample includes 90,000 to 120,000 clones, around 87% of them seen just once. The CDR3 contains 13 residues. V was shortened by 5 bases and J by 2 bases, with 7 bases between the two germline ends. The germline CDR1 and CDR2 sequences are SEHNR and FQNEAQ (reference sequence). The chain employs TRBV7-9 and TRBJ1-5; D is unresolved. The TCR originated in a man aged 50-60 years with acute or convalescent COVID-19. Specimen: peripheral blood. Written as DNA, the CDR3 is TGTGCCAGCAGCCACGGGGGCAATCAGCCCCAGCATTTT. The encoded protein is CASSHGGNQPQHF.